What follows are 6 T cell receptor beta chains derived from one specimen sequenced in a study of shared clonotypes between healthy human individuals (dated by TCRdb to about 2020). The method was the immunoSEQ multiplex PCR assay. In TCRdb, the immuneACCESS table is reduced to in-frame sequences with V and J assigned. These tables do not hold every clone; where another copy was compared, an unresolved V gene accounts for under half, and the others remain unexplained. The sample includes some 1.1 million clones, with 70% to 85% observed a single time. The ten largest clones add up to roughly 0.82% of the sample. Sequencing input: memory CD4+ T cells from PBMCs. Read against the paper, the sample's cell subset or site label means: CD45RA-negative fraction. These receptors all stem from a man aged 18 to 35 in good health. Some clones in this sample may be carry-over from other donors' samples.

This clone was seen a handful of times. This rearrangement joins TRBV28 to TRBJ1-4; no firm D call. Trimming took 5 bases from V and 5 from J, leaving 9 bases between them. Germline V gene sequence: CDR1 MDHEN, CDR2 SYDVKM. The CDR3 extends over 13 amino acids. CDR3 sequence (DNA): TGTGCCAGCAGTCCGACTTTGAATGAAAAACTGTTTTTT. It specifies CASSPTLNEKLFF.

V gene TRBV19 combines with J gene TRBJ2-2; 7 bases align to TRBD2. The CDR3 runs 14 residues. Trimming at V came to 8 bases and at J to 0 bases, leaving 3 bases not matched to a gene. In germline, CDR1 is LNHDA, CDR2 SQIVND (reference sequence). This chain's CDR3 is CASWEGSNTGELFF. CDR3 coding DNA: TGTGCCAGTTGGGAGGGTTCGAACACCGGGGAGCTGTTTTTT.

The rearrangement joins TRBV4-1 to TRBJ2-1, with 13 bases identical to TRBD2. Germline lookup yields CDR1 MGHRA and CDR2 YSYEKL. The CDR3 totals 18 residues. With 3 bases clipped from V and 8 bases from J, the junction kept 13 bases outside the gene matches. The DNA for the CDR3 is TGCGCCAGCAGCCAGCGGGACAGCCCGGGACTAGCGGGATATGAGCAGTTCTTC. Its translation: CASSQRDSPGLAGYEQFF.

This clone was picked up a small number of times. The gene calls are TRBV9 and TRBJ2-2; D is perhaps TRBD1 or TRBD2 (6 bases each). The germline V and J ends were trimmed by 4 bases and 3 bases, with 31 bases remaining between them. The length of the CDR3 is 21 residues. The V gene's germline CDR1 is SGDLS and CDR2 YYNGEE. CDR3 amino acids: CASSSRRAIWGRGGDTGELFF. In DNA, the CDR3 is TGTGCCAGCAGCTCTCGAAGAGCAATATGGGGGCGCGGAGGGGACACCGGGGAGCTGTTTTTT.

The chain carries TRBV5-1 and TRBJ2-2; D tentatively reads TRBD1 or TRBD2 (5 bases each). The CDR3 has 15 amino acids. V shed 7 bases and J shed 0 bases, with 13 bases lying between them. Germline lookup yields CDR1 SGHRS and CDR2 YFSETQ. CDR3 in amino acids: CASLRDVANTGELFF. As DNA, the CDR3 is TGCGCCAGCCTGAGGGACGTTGCGAACACCGGGGAGCTGTTTTTT.

This chain uses TRBV14 with TRBJ1-1; TRBD1 agrees at 7 bases. V shed 1 base and J 12 bases; nucleotides not matched to a gene: 14. This CDR3 is 15 amino acids long. Germline V gene lookup returns CDR1 SGHDN and CDR2 FVKESK. The CDR3 reads CASSQGSRAQGGTFF. The CDR3 DNA follows: TGTGCCAGCAGCCAAGGATCCAGGGCCCAGGGGGGGACTTTCTTT.